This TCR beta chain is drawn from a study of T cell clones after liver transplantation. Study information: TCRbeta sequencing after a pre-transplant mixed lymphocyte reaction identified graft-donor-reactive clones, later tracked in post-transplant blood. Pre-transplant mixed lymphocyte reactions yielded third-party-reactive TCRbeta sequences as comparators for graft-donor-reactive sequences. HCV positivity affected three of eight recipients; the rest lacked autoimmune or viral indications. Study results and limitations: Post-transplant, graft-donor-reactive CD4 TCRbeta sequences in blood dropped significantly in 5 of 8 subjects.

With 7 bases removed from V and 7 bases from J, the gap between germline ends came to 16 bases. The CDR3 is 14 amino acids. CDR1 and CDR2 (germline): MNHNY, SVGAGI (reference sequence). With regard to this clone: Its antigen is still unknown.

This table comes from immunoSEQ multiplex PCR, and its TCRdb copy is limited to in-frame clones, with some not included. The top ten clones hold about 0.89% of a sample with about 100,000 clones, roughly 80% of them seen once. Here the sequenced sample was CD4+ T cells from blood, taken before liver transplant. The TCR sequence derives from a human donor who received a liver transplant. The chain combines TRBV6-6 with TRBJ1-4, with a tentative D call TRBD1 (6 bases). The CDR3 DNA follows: TGTGCCAGCAAATATGGGGGCCGTAGTGAAAAACTGTTTTTT. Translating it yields CASKYGGRSEKLFF.